This T cell receptor (beta chain) was retrieved from a study of blood T cell repertoires in COVID-19. Per germline, CDR1 SGDLS and CDR2 YYNGEE. The length of the CDR3 is 17 residues. The V end was cut by 6 bases, the J end by 0 bases, with 18 bases between. Under the authors' procedure: Nucleated cell counts were estimated from reference gene primer amplification. The method was immunoSEQ multiplex PCR; TCRdb's version includes in-frame clones alone and lacks a portion of them. D and trimming were read from the DNA, whereas the V and J calls and clone size are those reported in that table. The top ten clones hold roughly 12% of a sample with about 440,000 clones, around 88% of them seen once.

Material for sequencing was peripheral blood. The chain combines TRBV9 with TRBJ2-2, with D tentatively TRBD2 (5 bases). This TCR was sampled from a woman aged 50 to 65 with COVID-19, enrolled during active disease. CDR3 sequence reads: CASMRGPAYSNTGELFF. The CDR3, as DNA: TGTGCCAGCATGAGAGGGCCAGCTTACTCGAACACCGGGGAGCTGTTTTTT.